Sequencing of this T cell receptor beta chain was carried out in a study of cytomegalovirus exposure and HLA in healthy donors. The wider study: In terms of ancestry, the Caucasian-associated cluster contained 80% to 90% of the roughly 400 genotyped donors. Study outcomes and limitations: Cytomegalovirus-associated status was assigned to about 180 TCR beta chains. Diagnosis of cytomegalovirus status made by the classifier reportedly showed high specificity and sensitivity.

The primer mix had 60 Vbeta and 13 Jbeta primers. Sequenced by immunoSEQ multiplex PCR; TCRdb stores in-frame clones only, minus some. The top ten hold 6% to 9.5% of the sample, which has more than 70,000 clones, about 70% seen once. In the case of this clone: What it recognizes is unknown.

This CDR3 has 15 amino acids. J gave up 5 bases and V 0 bases, and 2 bases lay outside the gene matches. Germline CDR1 reads SNHLY; CDR2 reads FYNNEI. Among the donors, all were healthy bone marrow donors. The material sequenced was PBMCs. The genes are TRBV2 and TRBJ2-2; 8 bases agree with TRBD2. The receptor comes from a middle-aged man in good health and CMV-seropositive. CDR3 region: CASSEALAGTGELFF. CDR3 nucleotides: TGTGCCAGCAGTGAAGCCTTAGCGGGGACCGGGGAGCTGTTTTTT.